This T cell receptor (beta chain) was sequenced in a study of CD8 T cells in ankylosing spondylitis. One entry per CDR3 protein results from TCRdb running MiXCR on the 5' RACE reads. Of a few hundred thousand distinct CDR3 sequences detected, roughly 18% appear once; the ten largest clones hold roughly 43%. Overall study findings and caveats: Apparently characteristic of ankylosing spondylitis blood was a TCR beta motif (about 8 highly homologous variants).

The CDR3 runs to 14 residues. Germline values: CDR1 SNHLY, CDR2 FYNNEI. The trim removed 3 bases at V and 9 bases at J, leaving 6 bases unmatched. Of note for this clonotype: Its target is unknown.

The chain carries TRBV2 and TRBJ2-1; 9 nucleotides line up with TRBD2. This receptor was obtained from a male donor with ankylosing spondylitis. The sequenced sample consisted of blood, either unsorted or a sorted T cell fraction (not recorded which). CDR3 nucleotide sequence: TGTGCCAGCAGTGAGATTAGCGGGGGAGGTGAGCAGTTCTTC. Its translation: CASSEISGGGEQFF.